The 26 T cell receptor beta chains below come from one sample, sequenced in a study of T-cell reconstitution after alpha-beta-depleted transplantation in children (dated by TCRdb to 2016 to 2017). The treatment or condition label here, explained by the study, means: allogeneic hematopoietic cell transplantation with graft depleted of TCRalphabeta T cells and CD19 B cells. Library method: PCR. TCRdb lists the instrument as Illumina HiSeq 2500. To normalize quantification of the TCRbeta repertoire, the TCR libraries were built with molecular barcoding that relied on unique molecular identifiers. TCRdb took the public reads, trimmed them with fastp at Q25, ran MiXCR for clone calling and kept in-frame beta chains. For every CDR3 protein sequence, its rows merge into one entry that carries the most common genes and DNA. The sample contains about 470,000 distinct CDR3 sequences, roughly 44% of them found a single time. Approximately 30% of the sample belongs to the ten largest clones.

Source: PBMCs, taken before TCRalphabeta/CD19-depleted stem cell transplant. All receptors derive from a girl under 10 years old with aplastic anemia, due to receive a stem cell transplant.

V gene TRBV7-9 combines with J gene TRBJ2-1; 8 bases fit TRBD1. Germline CDR1 reads SEHNR; CDR2 reads FQNEAQ (reference sequence). This CDR3 comprises 15 residues. The ends lost 5 bases at V and 9 bases at J; junction bases unmatched: 12. The CDR3 DNA follows: TGTGCCAGCAGCCTAGACAGGGGAAGTCTCGGTGAGCAGTTCTTC. Translating gives CASSLDRGSLGEQFF.

A few counts support this clonotype. The chain recombines TRBV6-2 or TRBV6-3 with TRBJ2-7; D may be TRBD2 (6 bases). Germline V gene data show CDR1 as MNHEY and CDR2 as SVGEGT. V dropped 5 bases and J dropped 3 bases, with 14 bases sitting between them. The CDR3 sequence is 14 residues long. The CDR3 reads CASSHPSAYYEQYF. The CDR3 DNA sequence: TGTGCCAGCAGTCACCCTAGCGCCTACTACGAGCAGTACTTC.

The sample holds a few counts of this clonotype. This chain links TRBV20-1 with TRBJ2-5; 7 bases are shared with TRBD2. V dropped 4 bases and J dropped 5; count of bases not matched to a gene: 13. This CDR3 region has 15 residues. The germline CDR1 and CDR2 sequences are DFQATT and SNEGSKA (reference sequence). The CDR3 DNA reads as TGCAGTGCTAAAGAACTAAGACCGGGGGGTGAGACCCAGTACTTC. Translation: CSAKELRPGGETQYF.

This chain links TRBV5-1 with TRBJ2-1, with 7 bases matching TRBD2. Unmatched junction bases numbered 7, after V lost 4 bases and J lost 3 bases. CDR1 is SGHRS, CDR2 YFSETQ, per germline. The CDR3 consists of 15 residues. The CDR3 is CASSNGGGGYNEQFF. As DNA, the CDR3 is TGCGCCAGCAGCAATGGTGGCGGGGGCTACAATGAGCAGTTCTTC.

This clonotype was detected many times. The chain is built from TRBV6-2 or TRBV6-3 and TRBJ1-2; D gene ambiguous. The CDR3 is 13 residues long. Germline-derived CDR1 and CDR2 are MNHEY and SVGEGT. The V end was cut by 4 bases, the J end by 8 bases, with 14 bases between. CDR3 residues: CASSSTLEGGYTF. CDR3 nucleotide sequence: TGTGCCAGCAGTTCGACTCTGGAGGGAGGCTACACCTTC.

This clonotype occurred many times. V is TRBV6-5 and J is TRBJ2-2; 13 positions agree with TRBD2. This CDR3 is 19 amino acids long. The V and J ends lost 2 bases and 0 bases, in that order; junction bases with no gene match: 6. Germline V gives CDR1 MNHEY, CDR2 SVGAGI. In DNA, the CDR3 is TGTGCCAGCAGTTACCCAGGGACTAGCGGGATCTCGAACACCGGGGAGCTGTTTTTT. It encodes CASSYPGTSGISNTGELFF.

The chain is built from TRBV5-6 and TRBJ1-4; 7 positions match TRBD1. Germline V CDR1 and CDR2: SGHDT, YYEEEE. V was pared by 5 bases and J by 7 bases, with 11 bases of the junction left unmatched. This CDR3 comprises 15 residues. DNA for the CDR3: TGTGCCAGCAGGCAGCAAGGGGGCAGAGGTGAAAAACTGTTTTTT. It yields the protein CASRQQGGRGEKLFF.

This chain connects TRBV5-1 to TRBJ2-5, with 7 nucleotides matching TRBD2. Losses at the gene ends were 4 bases for V and 5 bases for J; bases not matched to a gene: 8. Germline CDR1 SGHRS, CDR2 YFSETQ. This CDR3 region has 14 residues. CDR3: CASSPSGRAETQYF. CDR3 DNA sequence: TGCGCCAGCAGCCCCTCGGGGAGGGCGGAGACCCAGTACTTC.

This clonotype was recorded at least ten times. V is TRBV20-1 and J is TRBJ1-1; no reliable D call. Germline V lookup: CDR1 DFQATT, CDR2 SNEGSKA (reference sequence). The V end lost 0 bases, the J end lost 6 bases, and 11 bases lay between the germline ends. This CDR3 is 13 amino acids long. In nucleotides, the CDR3 is TGCAGTGCTAGAGATAGGGTCTCCGCTGAAGCTTTCTTT. Encoded protein: CSARDRVSAEAFF.

V usage is TRBV10-3 and J usage is TRBJ2-3, with 11 bases aligning to TRBD2. Germline assignment: CDR1 ENHRY and CDR2 SYGVKD. The CDR3 is made up of 14 amino acids. The V segment lost 10 bases and the J segment 3 bases; nucleotides outside the gene matches: 6. CDR3 loop: CATYSGRDTDTQYF. CDR3 coding DNA: TGTGCCACCTATAGCGGGAGGGATACAGATACGCAGTATTTT.

Regarding this clonotype: Compared with germline, one end of the junction differs, possibly owing to a read error. The chain carries TRBV3-1 and TRBJ1-3; perhaps TRBD1 as D (5 bases). The CDR3 sequence is 15 residues long. Per the germline V gene, CDR1 is LGHDT and CDR2 is YNNKEL (reference sequence). The CDR3 bases are TGTGCCAGCCGGGCCGACAGTAGCTCTGGAAACAACATATATTTT. Protein sequence: CASRADSSSGNNIYF.

The J gene is TRBJ2-5, the V gene TRBV20-1; no clear D. The CDR3 has 13 residues. Germline V gene lookup returns CDR1 DFQATT and CDR2 SNEGSKA (reference sequence). Trimming pared 1 base from V and 3 bases from J, leaving 9 bases between. The CDR3 DNA reads TGCAGTGCTAGAGGTTCAATGGAAGAGACCCAGTACTTC. Translation: CSARGSMEETQYF.

This clonotype was counted ten times or more. The chain is built from TRBV28 and TRBJ2-3, with 11 bases fitting TRBD2. The CDR3 loop spans 15 amino acids. CDR1 is MDHEN, CDR2 SYDVKM, per germline. V dropped 3 bases and J dropped 3; count of bases not matched to a gene: 2. This chain's CDR3 is CASSFSGRATDTQYF. CDR3 sequence (DNA): TGTGCCAGCAGTTTTAGCGGGAGGGCGACAGATACGCAGTATTTT.

The chain uses TRBV4-1 and TRBJ2-7, with D possibly TRBD2 on 6 matching bases. Looked up from germline, CDR1 is MGHRA and CDR2 is YSYEKL. The CDR3 covers 17 residues. Trimming cost V 0 bases and J 3 bases, with 18 bases left between them. DNA of the CDR3: TGCGCCAGCAGCCAAGAAATAGGCGGGAAAGGGGTCTACGAGCAGTACTTC. It is translated as CASSQEIGGKGVYEQYF.

This clonotype occurred many times. The chain combines TRBV5-4 with TRBJ2-2; 7 nucleotides match TRBD1. The CDR3 has 15 amino acids. V lost 4 bases and J lost 4; bases outside the gene matches: 7. Germline CDR1 and CDR2: SGHNT and YYREEE (reference sequence). In DNA, the CDR3 is TGTGCCAGCAGCCCTCGACAGGGTAGCACCGGGGAGCTGTTTTTT. This gives the protein CASSPRQGSTGELFF. The full variable domain, its missing parts supplied by reference TRBV5-4 and TRBJ2-2, is ETGVTQSPTHLIKTRGQQVTLRCSSQSGHNTVSWYQQALGQGPQFIFQYYREEENGRGNFPPRFSGLQFPNYSSELNVNALELDDSALYLCASSPRQGSTGELFFGEGSRLTVL.

This clonotype was recorded a few times. V is TRBV6-5 and J is TRBJ2-1, with 11 bases aligning to TRBD2. With V trimmed by 2 bases and J by 5 bases, 8 bases remained unmatched. The CDR3 has 17 residues. Germline-derived CDR1 and CDR2 are MNHEY and SVGAGI. The CDR3 reads CASSYQPPGLADNEQFF. The DNA of the CDR3 is TGTGCCAGCAGTTACCAGCCACCGGGACTAGCGGACAATGAGCAGTTCTTC.

This sequence joins TRBV5-1 and TRBJ2-3; D gene unclear. Germline V lookup: CDR1 SGHRS, CDR2 YFSETQ. The CDR3 runs to 12 residues. V was shortened by 3 bases and J by 6 bases, with 8 bases between the two germline ends. This chain's CDR3 is CASSYQGDTQYF. The CDR3 nucleotides read TGCGCCAGCAGCTACCAAGGGGATACGCAGTATTTT. Filled out from reference TRBV5-1 and TRBJ2-3, the complete variable domain reads KAGVTQTPRYLIKTRGQQVTLSCSPISGHRSVSWYQQTPGQGLQFLFEYFSETQRNKGNFPGRFSGRQFSNSRSEMNVSTLELGDSALYLCASSYQGDTQYFGPGTRLTVL.

This chain connects TRBV6-1 to TRBJ2-3; D is perhaps TRBD1 (6 bases). V lost 6 bases and J lost 5, with 18 bases in between. The V gene's germline CDR1 is MNHNS and CDR2 SASEGT. CDR3 length equals 15 residues. Written as DNA, the CDR3 is TGTGCCAGCAGCCCCGACAGGAGCACAATAGATACGCAGTATTTT. Its protein product is CASSPDRSTIDTQYF.

The chain uses TRBV5-1 and TRBJ2-7; D is undetermined. The CDR3 is 14 amino acids. Trimming pared 0 bases from V and 3 bases from J, leaving 10 bases between. Germline-derived CDR1 and CDR2 are SGHRS and YFSETQ. The CDR3 nucleotides read TGCGCCAGCAGCTTGGAACCCGACAACTACGAGCAGTACTTC. Protein: CASSLEPDNYEQYF.

This clonotype appeared many times. This chain connects TRBV20-1 to TRBJ2-1; 14 positions match TRBD2. With V trimmed by 5 bases and J by 4 bases, 4 bases remained unmatched. There are 15 residues in the CDR3. Germline V gives CDR1 DFQATT, CDR2 SNEGSKA (reference sequence). The CDR3, as DNA: TGCAGTGCTCCGACTAGCGGGAGGGGATACAATGAGCAGTTCTTC. Translating it yields CSAPTSGRGYNEQFF.

This clonotype was counted a few times. The chain combines TRBV5-1 with TRBJ2-3; D is undetermined. Trimming cost V 0 bases and J 0 bases, with 5 bases left between them. Germline CDR1 is SGHRS and CDR2 is YFSETQ. The CDR3 is made up of 14 amino acids. CDR3 in DNA: TGCGCCAGCAGCTTGGTCAGAAGCACAGATACGCAGTATTTT. The encoded protein is CASSLVRSTDTQYF.

Ten or more counts support this clonotype. The CDR3 spells CSATDTQYF. The CDR3 coding sequence is TGCAGCGCCACAGATACGCAGTATTTT. The chain joins TRBV29-1 to TRBJ2-3, with D unresolved. Germline assignment: CDR1 SQVTM and CDR2 ANQGSEA. The CDR3 totals 9 residues. Trimming took 7 bases from V and 2 from J, leaving 1 base between them.

In the case of this clonotype: A clone one base away is much larger, so this may be a read error. The V call is TRBV12-3 or TRBV12-4, the J call TRBJ2-4; D is perhaps TRBD1 or TRBD2 (5 bases each). This CDR3 comprises 14 residues. V gave up 5 bases and J gave up 7 bases, with 15 bases separating them. CDR3 in DNA: TGTGCCAGCAGTCCCGGTGGGGGTCTCAACATTCAGTACTTC. As protein: CASSPGGGLNIQYF.

This clonotype has only a few counts. The rearrangement joins TRBV7-2 to TRBJ1-4, with D maybe TRBD1 (6 bases). CDR3 size: 14 residues. Germline CDR1 SGHTA, CDR2 FQGNSA. V lost 10 bases to trimming and J lost 0 bases, with 12 bases between them. The CDR3 DNA sequence: TGTGCCACCACCGGGGGCCCAACTAATGAAAAACTGTTTTTT. It specifies CATTGGPTNEKLFF.

This clonotype appeared a few times. The V and J genes are TRBV6-5 and TRBJ2-5, with D tentatively TRBD1 (6 bases). CDR1 and CDR2 (germline): MNHEY, SVGAGI. CDR3 length: 18 amino acids. Trimming cost V 0 bases and J 4 bases, with 21 bases left between them. The CDR3 loop is CASSYSREGQGSRETQYF. CDR3 DNA sequence: TGTGCCAGCAGTTACTCGAGAGAGGGCCAGGGGAGTAGAGAGACCCAGTACTTC.

This clonotype appeared a few times. The chain recombines TRBV5-1 with TRBJ1-4; 7 bases are a match to TRBD1. The germline V gene has CDR1 SGHRS and CDR2 YFSETQ. This CDR3 is 15 amino acids long. Trimming took 2 bases from V and 7 from J; bases not matched to a gene: 8. The CDR3, as DNA: TGCGCCAGCAGCTTACAGACAGGGAGGCGTGAAAAACTGTTTTTT. Translating gives CASSLQTGRREKLFF.